This T cell receptor beta chain derives from a study of blood T cell repertoires in COVID-19 (TCRdb year 2020). Regarding the research as a whole: Samples from collaborators originated in the United States, Italy and Spain and spanned both the acute and convalescent phases of COVID-19. The dataset comprised deeply sampled blood TCRbeta repertoires from subjects exposed to, actively infected with, or recovered from COVID-19. Samples were obtained from the ongoing ImmuneRACE study (first 160 participants) and from over 1,000 subjects provided by 6 global collaborators. A freely available public database, intended as a resource for researchers studying the immune response to SARS-CoV-2, is where the repertoires were released. Where available, HLA class I and class II types were taken from metadata supplied by the sample provider and were not determined by assay-based typing. The prospective study material was composed of cDNA or gDNA derived from T cells, B-cell-depleted T cells, or PBMCs. The sample metadata nearly always contained a de-identified subject ID, COVID-19 status, age in years and sex.

Study-wide conclusions, independent of this receptor: The quantity of clinical and demographic metadata differed by source and by participant and was supplied without curation.

Regarding this clone: What this receptor recognizes is not known. Nothing much larger sits one base from this clone, and base qualities are not available.

TCRbeta CDR3 regions were amplified from genomic DNA using the immunoSEQ Assay, a bias-controlled multiplex PCR. Under the source paper's analysis protocol: The number of nucleated cells in each sample was estimated from the amplification of reference gene primers within the assay. Sequence reads were collapsed and filtered to measure the absolute abundance of every unique TCRbeta CDR3 rearrangement. For each sample, productive Simpson clonality was calculated by taking the square root of Simpson's diversity index across productive rearrangements. Imported from immuneACCESS, the table was reduced by TCRdb to in-frame sequences with V and J called. These copies leave out some clones; in studies compared against another copy, an unresolved V gene accounts for under half, and the cause of the remainder is not known. That table supplies the V and J calls and clone size; D and trimming were determined from the DNA. This sample is represented by about 110,000 clones; roughly 84% of them were singletons. The ten largest clones take up approximately 4% of the sample.

The CDR3 starts with the cysteine, ends with the phenylalanine, and has 14 residues. Here the CDR3 DNA is all that survives: 42 bases in frame from base 1. Deletion took 8 bases off V and 2 bases off J, with a span of 12 bases between the germline ends. The germline V gene supplies CDR1 MGHRA and CDR2 YSYEKL. Whole blood was collected in K2EDTA tubes by collaborating institutions according to the institutions' own protocols. For TCRbeta analysis, collaborators shipped samples as frozen whole blood, isolated PBMCs, or DNA extracted from either of those sample types. Sequenced sample: peripheral blood. The receptor was isolated from a human donor in a cohort sampled during active COVID-19. The sequence links TRBV4-1 to TRBJ2-2; the D gene cannot be resolved reliably. The DNA sequence is given as TGCGCCAGCGCACTCCATCTCAACACCGGGGAGCTGTTTTTT. It translates as CASALHLNTGELFF.